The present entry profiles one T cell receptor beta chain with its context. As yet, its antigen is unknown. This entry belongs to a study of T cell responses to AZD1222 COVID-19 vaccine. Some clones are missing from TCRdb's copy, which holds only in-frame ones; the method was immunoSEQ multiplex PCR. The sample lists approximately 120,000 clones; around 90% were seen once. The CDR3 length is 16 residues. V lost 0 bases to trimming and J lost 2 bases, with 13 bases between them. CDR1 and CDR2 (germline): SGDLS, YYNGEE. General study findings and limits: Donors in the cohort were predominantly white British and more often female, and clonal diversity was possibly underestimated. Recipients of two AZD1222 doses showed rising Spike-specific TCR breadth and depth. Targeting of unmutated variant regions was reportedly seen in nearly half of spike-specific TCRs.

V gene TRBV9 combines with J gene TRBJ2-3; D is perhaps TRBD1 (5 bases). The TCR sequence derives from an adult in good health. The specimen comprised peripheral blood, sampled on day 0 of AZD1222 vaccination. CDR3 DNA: TGTGCCAGCAGCGTAGAGGACGGACACTTCACAGATACGCAGTATTTT. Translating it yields CASSVEDGHFTDTQYF.